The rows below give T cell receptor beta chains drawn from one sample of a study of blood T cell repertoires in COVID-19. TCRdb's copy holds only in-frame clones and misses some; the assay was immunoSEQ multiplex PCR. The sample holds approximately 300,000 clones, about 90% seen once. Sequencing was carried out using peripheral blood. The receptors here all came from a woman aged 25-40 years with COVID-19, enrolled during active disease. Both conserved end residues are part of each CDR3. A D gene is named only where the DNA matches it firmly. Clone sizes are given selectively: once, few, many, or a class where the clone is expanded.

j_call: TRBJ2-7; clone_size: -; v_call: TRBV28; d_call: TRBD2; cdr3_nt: TGTGCCAGCAGTTTAAACGCGGGAGGGGTGGGCGAGCAGTACTTC; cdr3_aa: CASSLNAGGVGEQYF
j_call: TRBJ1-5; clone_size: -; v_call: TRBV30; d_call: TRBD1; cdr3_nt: TGTGCCTGGAGTCCAGGGGGCTGGAAGCAGCCCCAGCATTTT; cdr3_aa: CAWSPGGWKQPQHF
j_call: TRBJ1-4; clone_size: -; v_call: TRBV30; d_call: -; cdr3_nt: TGTGCCTGGAGAGGTTGGAGGGGAAACGAAAAACTGTTTTTT; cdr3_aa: CAWRGWRGNEKLFF
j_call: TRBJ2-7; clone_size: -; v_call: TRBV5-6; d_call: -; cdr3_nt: TGTGCCAGCAGCCCCGGGGGTCAAAGCCGATACGAGCAGTACTTC; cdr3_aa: CASSPGGQSRYEQYF
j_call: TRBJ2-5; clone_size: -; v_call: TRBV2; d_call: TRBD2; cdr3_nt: TGTGCCAGCAGTGAAGAGGGACTAGCGGGATGGGAGACCCAGTACTTC; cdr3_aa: CASSEEGLAGWETQYF
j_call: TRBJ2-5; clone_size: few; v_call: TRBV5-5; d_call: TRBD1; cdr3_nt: TGTGCCAGCAGCTTGGTGGGTACAGGGGGAGTAGAGACCCAGTACTTC; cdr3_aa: CASSLVGTGGVETQYF
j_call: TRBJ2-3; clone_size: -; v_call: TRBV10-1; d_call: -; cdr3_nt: TGCGCCAGCAGTGCCCTCGCTGAGACTAGTGGAGATACGCAGTATTTT; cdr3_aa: CASSALAETSGDTQYF
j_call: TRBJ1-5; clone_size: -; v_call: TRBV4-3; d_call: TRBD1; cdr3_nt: TGCGCCAGCAGCCAAAACCCAGGGGGCGGTCAGCCCCAGCATTTT; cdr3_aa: CASSQNPGGGQPQHF
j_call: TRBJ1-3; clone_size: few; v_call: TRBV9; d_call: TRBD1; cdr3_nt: TGTGCCAGCAGCGTCTACGACAGGGCAAGCTCTGGAAACACCATATATTTT; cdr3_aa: CASSVYDRASSGNTIYF
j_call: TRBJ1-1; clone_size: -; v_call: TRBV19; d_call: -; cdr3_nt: TGTGCCAGTAGTATAGACAGGGAAGCTTTCTTT; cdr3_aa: CASSIDREAFF
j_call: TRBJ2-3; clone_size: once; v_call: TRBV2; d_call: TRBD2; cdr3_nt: TGTGCCAGCAGTGCGAATCTAGCGGGTTCAGATACGCAGTATTTT; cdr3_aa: CASSANLAGSDTQYF
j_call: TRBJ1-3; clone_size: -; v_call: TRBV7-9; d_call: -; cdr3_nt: TGTGCCAGCAGCCTGGGCGACGGATCCCTCCGGAACACCATATATTTT; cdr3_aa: CASSLGDGSLRNTIYF
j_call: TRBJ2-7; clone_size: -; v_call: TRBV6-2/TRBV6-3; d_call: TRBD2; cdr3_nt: TGTGCCAGCAGCAGAGAGCGGGAGGGACCCTACGAGCAGTACTTC; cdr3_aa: CASSREREGPYEQYF
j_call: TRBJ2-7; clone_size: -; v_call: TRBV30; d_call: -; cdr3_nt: TGTGCCTGGAGTAAGGGACACAACTACGAGCAGTACTTC; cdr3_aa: CAWSKGHNYEQYF
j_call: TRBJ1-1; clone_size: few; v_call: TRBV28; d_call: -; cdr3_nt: TGTGCCAGCAGTTGGGGCTTGAACACTGAAGCTTTCTTT; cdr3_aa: CASSWGLNTEAFF
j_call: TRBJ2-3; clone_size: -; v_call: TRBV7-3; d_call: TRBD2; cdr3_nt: TGTGCCAGCAGCTCAGTGCGGGAGGGCCGCTCAGATACGCAGTATTTT; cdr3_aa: CASSSVREGRSDTQYF
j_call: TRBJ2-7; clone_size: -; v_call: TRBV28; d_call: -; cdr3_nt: TGTGCCAGCCGGGAGAGAACCTACGAGCAGTACTTC; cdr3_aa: CASRERTYEQYF
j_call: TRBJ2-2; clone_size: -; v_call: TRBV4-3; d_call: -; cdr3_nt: TGCGCCAGCAGCCAAGATTATGGGAGCGGGGAGCTGTTTTTT; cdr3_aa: CASSQDYGSGELFF
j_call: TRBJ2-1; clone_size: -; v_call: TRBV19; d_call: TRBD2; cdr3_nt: TGTGCCAGTAGTTTGGGACTAGCGGGAGTTTCCTACAATGAGCAGTTCTTC; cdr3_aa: CASSLGLAGVSYNEQFF
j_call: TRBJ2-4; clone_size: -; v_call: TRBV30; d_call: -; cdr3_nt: TGTGCCTGGAGTCTCCCGGTCCCCGGAGGCAAAAACATTCAGTACTTC; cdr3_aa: CAWSLPVPGGKNIQYF
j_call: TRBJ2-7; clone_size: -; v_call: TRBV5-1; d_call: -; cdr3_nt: TGCGCCAGCAGCAAGCGGGACAGGTCGGACCACGAGCAGTACTTC; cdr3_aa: CASSKRDRSDHEQYF
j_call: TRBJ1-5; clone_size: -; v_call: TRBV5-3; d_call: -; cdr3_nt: TGTGCCAGAACTGGGGCCAGCCGGCCCCAGCATTTT; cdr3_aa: CARTGASRPQHF
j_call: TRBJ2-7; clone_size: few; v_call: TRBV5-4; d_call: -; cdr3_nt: TGTGCCAGCAGCTCTCAGGGGTACGAGCAGTACTTC; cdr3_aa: CASSSQGYEQYF
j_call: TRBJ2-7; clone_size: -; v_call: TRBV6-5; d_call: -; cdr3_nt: TGTGCCAGCAGGCAAACGGGCGGGAAAACCCACGAGCAGTACTTC; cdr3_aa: CASRQTGGKTHEQYF
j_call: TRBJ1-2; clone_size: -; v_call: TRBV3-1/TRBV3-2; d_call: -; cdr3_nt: TGTGCCAGCAGCCCCCCCCTCGGACAGCTCGATTATGGCTACACCTTC; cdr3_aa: CASSPPLGQLDYGYTF
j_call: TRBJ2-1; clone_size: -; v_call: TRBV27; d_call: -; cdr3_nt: TGTGCCAGCAGTTTACGAGCGGGTGACAATGAGCAGTTCTTC; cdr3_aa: CASSLRAGDNEQFF
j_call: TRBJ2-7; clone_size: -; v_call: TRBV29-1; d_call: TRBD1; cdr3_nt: TGCAGCGCCGTTGTCGGGACAGCGTACGAGCAGTACTTC; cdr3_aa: CSAVVGTAYEQYF
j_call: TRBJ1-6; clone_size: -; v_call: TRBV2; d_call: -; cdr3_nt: TGTGCCAGCCACCTGGGCTCCCTTGGTTCACCCCTCCACTTT; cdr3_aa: CASHLGSLGSPLHF
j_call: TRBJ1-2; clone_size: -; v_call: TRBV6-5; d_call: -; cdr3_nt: TGTGCCAGCAGTTATATTAACAGGGCGGGTGGCTACACCTTC; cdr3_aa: CASSYINRAGGYTF
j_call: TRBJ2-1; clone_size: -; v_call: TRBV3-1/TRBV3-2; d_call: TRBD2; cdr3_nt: TGTGCCAGCAGCCATACTAGCGGGAGGGGATACAATGAGCAGTTCTTC; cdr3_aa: CASSHTSGRGYNEQFF
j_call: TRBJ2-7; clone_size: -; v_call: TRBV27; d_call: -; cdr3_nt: TGTGCCAGCAGTTTAGCACAGACCTACGAGCAGTACTTC; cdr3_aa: CASSLAQTYEQYF
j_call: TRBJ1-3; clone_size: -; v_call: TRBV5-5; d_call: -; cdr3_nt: TGTGCCAGCAGCTGGGGTGCGGGGAGAAACACCATATATTTT; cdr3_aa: CASSWGAGRNTIYF
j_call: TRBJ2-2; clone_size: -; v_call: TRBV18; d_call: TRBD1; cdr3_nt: TGTGCCAGCTCAACCGGGACAGACAACACCGGAGAGCTGTTTTTT; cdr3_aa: CASSTGTDNTGELFF
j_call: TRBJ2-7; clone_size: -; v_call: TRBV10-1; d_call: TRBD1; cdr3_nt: TGCGCCAGCAGCAAGGACAGGGCCTACGAGCAGTACTTC; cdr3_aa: CASSKDRAYEQYF
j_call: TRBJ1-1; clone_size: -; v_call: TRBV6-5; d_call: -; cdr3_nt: TGTGCCAGCAGTTACTCGATTAGCAGGAACACTGAAGCTTTCTTT; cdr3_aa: CASSYSISRNTEAFF
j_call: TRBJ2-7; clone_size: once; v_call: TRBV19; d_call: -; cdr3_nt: TGTGCCAGTAGTATAGCTCTCCCCTCCTACGAGCAGTACTTC; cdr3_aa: CASSIALPSYEQYF
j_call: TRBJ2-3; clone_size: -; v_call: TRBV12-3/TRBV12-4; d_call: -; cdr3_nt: TGTGCCAGCCGCGGGATCGGGACAGATACGCAGTATTTT; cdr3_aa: CASRGIGTDTQYF
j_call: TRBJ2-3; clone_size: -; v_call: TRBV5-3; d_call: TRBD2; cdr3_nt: TGTGCCAGAAGCTCCTTAGCGGGGTTGAGAACAGATACGCAGTATTTT; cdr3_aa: CARSSLAGLRTDTQYF
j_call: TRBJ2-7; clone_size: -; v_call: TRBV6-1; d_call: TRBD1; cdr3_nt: TGTGCCATCGGACAGGGGCGCGAGCAGTACTTC; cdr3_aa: CAIGQGREQYF
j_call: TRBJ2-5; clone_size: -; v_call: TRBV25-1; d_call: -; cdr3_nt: TGTGCCAGCAGTGAATCTTTTTCGGAGTTTGTGGAGACCCAGTACTTC; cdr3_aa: CASSESFSEFVETQYF
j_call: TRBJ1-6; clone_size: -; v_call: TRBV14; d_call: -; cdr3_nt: TGTGCCAGCAGCCAAGAAGGGAGCTCCTATAATTCACCCCTCCACTTT; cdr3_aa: CASSQEGSSYNSPLHF
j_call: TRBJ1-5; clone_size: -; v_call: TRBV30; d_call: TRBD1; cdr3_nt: TGTGCCTGGAGTGTGGGACAGGCGTCGCGGGCTCAGCCCCAGCATTTT; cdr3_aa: CAWSVGQASRAQPQHF
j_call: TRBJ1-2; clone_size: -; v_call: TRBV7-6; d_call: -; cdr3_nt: TGTGCCAGCAGCTCCCCTCAGGATGGCTACACCTTC; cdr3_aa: CASSSPQDGYTF
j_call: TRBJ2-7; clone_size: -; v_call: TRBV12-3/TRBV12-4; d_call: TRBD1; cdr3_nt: TGTGCCAGCGGTCGACAGGGGATGGGAGAGCAGTACTTC; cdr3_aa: CASGRQGMGEQYF
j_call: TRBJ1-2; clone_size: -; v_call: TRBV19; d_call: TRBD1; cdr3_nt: TGTGCCAGTACCCAAGGGGGGACAGGGGGCGACTATGGCTACACCTTC; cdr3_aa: CASTQGGTGGDYGYTF
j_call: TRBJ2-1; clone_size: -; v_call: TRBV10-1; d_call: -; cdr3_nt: TGCGCCAGCAGTGGGGGGGACGAGCAGTTCTTC; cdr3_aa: CASSGGDEQFF
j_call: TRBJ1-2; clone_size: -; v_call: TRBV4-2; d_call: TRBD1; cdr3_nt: TGTGCCAGCAGCACGGGACAGGGGAATGGCTACACCTTC; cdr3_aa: CASSTGQGNGYTF
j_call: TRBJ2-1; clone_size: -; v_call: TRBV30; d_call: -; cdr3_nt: TGTGCCTGGAGTGTGGGCGGGCCTGGGGACAATGAGCAGTTCTTC; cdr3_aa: CAWSVGGPGDNEQFF
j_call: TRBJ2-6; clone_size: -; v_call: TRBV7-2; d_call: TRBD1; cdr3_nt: TGTGCCAGCAAACGACAGGGAACGGCTGGGGCCAACGTCCTGACTTTC; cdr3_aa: CASKRQGTAGANVLTF
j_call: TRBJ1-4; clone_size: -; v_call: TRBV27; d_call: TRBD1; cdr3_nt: TGTGCCAGCAGTTTATACCGGGACAGGGGGCTTGAAAAACTGTTTTTT; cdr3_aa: CASSLYRDRGLEKLFF